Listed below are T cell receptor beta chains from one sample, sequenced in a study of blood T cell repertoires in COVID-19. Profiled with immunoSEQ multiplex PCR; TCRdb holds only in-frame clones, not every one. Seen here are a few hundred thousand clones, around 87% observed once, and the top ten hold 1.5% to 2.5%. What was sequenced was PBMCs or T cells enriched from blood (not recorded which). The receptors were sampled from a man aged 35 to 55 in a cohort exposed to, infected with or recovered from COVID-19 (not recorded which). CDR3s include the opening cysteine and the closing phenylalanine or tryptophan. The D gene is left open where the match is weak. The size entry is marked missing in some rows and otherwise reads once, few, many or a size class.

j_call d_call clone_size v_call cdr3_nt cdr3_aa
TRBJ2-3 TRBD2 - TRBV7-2 TGTGCCAGCAGCCCTCGACTAGCGGGAGTGGCGCAGTATTTT CASSPRLAGVAQYF
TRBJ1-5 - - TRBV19 TGTGCCAGTAGTGAGCAGGGTTGGAATCAGCCCCAGCATTTT CASSEQGWNQPQHF
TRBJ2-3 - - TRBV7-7 TGTGCCAGCAGCTTAGCGCGTGACAGTGTAAATTTGCACAGATACATAGCCCATTTT CASSLARDSVNLHRYIAHF
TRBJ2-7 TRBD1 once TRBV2 TGTGCCAGCAGTGAAGAACAGGGGGCCTACGAGCAGTACTTC CASSEEQGAYEQYF
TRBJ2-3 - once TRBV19 TGTGCCGCCTCCGCGGGACAGACCACAGATACGCAGTATTTT CAASAGQTTDTQYF
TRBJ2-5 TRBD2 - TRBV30 TGTGCCTGGGCCTTTAGCGGGAGGGGAATGGGGACCCAGTACTTC CAWAFSGRGMGTQYF
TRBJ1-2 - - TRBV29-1 TGCAGCGTTGGATTGACAGGAGGCTATGGCTACACCTTC CSVGLTGGYGYTF
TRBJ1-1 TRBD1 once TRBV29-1 TGCAGCGCCCGAGGGGGCCTGAACACTGAAGCTTTCTTT CSARGGLNTEAFF
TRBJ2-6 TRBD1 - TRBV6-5 TGTGCCAGCAGTCAAACAGGGGCTGGGGCCAACGTCCTGACTTTC CASSQTGAGANVLTF
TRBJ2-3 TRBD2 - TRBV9 TGTGCCAGCAGCCGTAGCGGGAGTATTACAGATACGCAGTATTTT CASSRSGSITDTQYF
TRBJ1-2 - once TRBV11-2 TGTGCCAGCAGCCACGACAGAAACTATGGCTACACCTTC CASSHDRNYGYTF
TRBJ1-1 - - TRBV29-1 TGCAGCGTTGAAGTCCAGGGCGACACTGAAGCTTTCTTT CSVEVQGDTEAFF